This T cell receptor beta chain was captured by sequencing in a study of beta chain features in type 1 diabetes. Study-wide findings and caveats: Cells carrying high TCR expression could end up over-represented when cDNA is sequenced. Among all four CD4+ subsets, Type 1 diabetes patients had TCRB CDR3s that were moderately but significantly shorter.

Expressed TCRB transcripts were sequenced, since all the RNA that had been isolated was reverse transcribed. Here immunoSEQ multiplex PCR was the method, and the copy in TCRdb shows in-frame clones only, minus some. Seen here are around 150,000 clones, around 8.6% observed once, and the top ten hold under 0.65%. From germline, CDR1 is SGHAT and CDR2 FQDESV (reference sequence). V dropped 1 base and J dropped 2 bases, with 8 bases sitting between them. The CDR3 runs 14 residues. For this clone: Its antigen remains unidentified.

The sequenced material came from central memory CD4+ T cells from blood. The chain is built from TRBV11-1 and TRBJ2-5; tentatively, D is TRBD2 (6 bases). The clonotype was recovered from a woman under 30 with type 1 diabetes. The CDR3 bases are TGTGCCAGCAGCTTAGGGGCGGGACAAGAGACCCAGTACTTC. This translates into CASSLGAGQETQYF.